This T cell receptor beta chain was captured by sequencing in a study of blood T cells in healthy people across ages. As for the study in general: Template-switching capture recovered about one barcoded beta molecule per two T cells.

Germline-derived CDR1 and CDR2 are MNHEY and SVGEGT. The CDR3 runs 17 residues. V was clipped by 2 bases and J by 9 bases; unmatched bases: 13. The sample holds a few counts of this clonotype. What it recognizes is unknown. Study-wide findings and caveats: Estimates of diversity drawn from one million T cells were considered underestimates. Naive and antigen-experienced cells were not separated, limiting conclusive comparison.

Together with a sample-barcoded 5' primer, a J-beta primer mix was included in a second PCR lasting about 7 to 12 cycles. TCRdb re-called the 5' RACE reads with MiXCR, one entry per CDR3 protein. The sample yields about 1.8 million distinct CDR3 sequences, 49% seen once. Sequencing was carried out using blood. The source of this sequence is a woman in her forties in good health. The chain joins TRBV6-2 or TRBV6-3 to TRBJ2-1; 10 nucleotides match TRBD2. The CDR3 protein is CASSYDLSAGGLGEQFF. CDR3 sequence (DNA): TGTGCCAGCAGTTACGACCTCTCAGCGGGGGGGCTAGGTGAGCAGTTCTTC.